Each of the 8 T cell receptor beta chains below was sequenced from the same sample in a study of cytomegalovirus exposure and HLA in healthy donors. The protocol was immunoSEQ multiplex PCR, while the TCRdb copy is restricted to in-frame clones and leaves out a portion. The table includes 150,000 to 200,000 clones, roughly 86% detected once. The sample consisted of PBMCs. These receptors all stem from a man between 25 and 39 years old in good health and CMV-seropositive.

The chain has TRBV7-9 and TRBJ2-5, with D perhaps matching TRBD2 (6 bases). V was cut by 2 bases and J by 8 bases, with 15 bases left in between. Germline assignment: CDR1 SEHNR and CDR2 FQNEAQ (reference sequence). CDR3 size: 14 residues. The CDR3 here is CASSLSLPGDTQYF. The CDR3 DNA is TGTGCCAGCAGCTTATCCCTCCCGGGGGACACCCAGTACTTC. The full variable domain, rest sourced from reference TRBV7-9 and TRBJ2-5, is DTGVSQNPRHKITKRGQNVTFRCDPISEHNRLYWYRQTLGQGPEFLTYFQNEAQLEKSRLLSDRFSAERPKGSFSTLEIQRTEQGDSAMYLCASSLSLPGDTQYFGPGTRLLVL.

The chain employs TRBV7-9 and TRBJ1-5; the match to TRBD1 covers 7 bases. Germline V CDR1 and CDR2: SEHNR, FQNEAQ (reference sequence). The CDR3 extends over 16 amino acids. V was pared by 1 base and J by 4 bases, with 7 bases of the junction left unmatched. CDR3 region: CASSLVGQGGNQPQHF. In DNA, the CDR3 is TGTGCCAGCAGCTTAGTAGGCCAGGGGGGGAATCAGCCCCAGCATTTT.

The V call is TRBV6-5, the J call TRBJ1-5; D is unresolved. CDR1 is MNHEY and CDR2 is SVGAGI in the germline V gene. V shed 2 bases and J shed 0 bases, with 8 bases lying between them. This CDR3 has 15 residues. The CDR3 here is CASSYRPNSNQPQHF. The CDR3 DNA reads TGTGCCAGCAGTTACAGACCCAATAGCAATCAGCCCCAGCATTTT.

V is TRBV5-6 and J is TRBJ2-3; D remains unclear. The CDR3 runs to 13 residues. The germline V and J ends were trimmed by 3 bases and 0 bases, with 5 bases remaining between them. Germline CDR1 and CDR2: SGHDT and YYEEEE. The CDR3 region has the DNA TGTGCCAGCAGCTCCGATAGCACAGATACGCAGTATTTT. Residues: CASSSDSTDTQYF.

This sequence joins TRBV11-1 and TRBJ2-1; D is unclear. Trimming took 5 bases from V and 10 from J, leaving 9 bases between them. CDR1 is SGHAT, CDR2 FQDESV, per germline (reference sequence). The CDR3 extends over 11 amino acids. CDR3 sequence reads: CASSRRREQFF. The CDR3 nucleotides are TGTGCCAGCAGCCGGCGCAGGGAGCAGTTCTTC.

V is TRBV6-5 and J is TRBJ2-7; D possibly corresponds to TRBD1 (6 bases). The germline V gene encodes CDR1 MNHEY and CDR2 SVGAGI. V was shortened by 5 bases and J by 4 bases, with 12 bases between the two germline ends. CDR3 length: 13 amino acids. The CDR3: CASSHRDGYEQYF. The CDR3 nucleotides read TGTGCCAGCAGTCACAGGGACGGGTACGAGCAGTACTTC.

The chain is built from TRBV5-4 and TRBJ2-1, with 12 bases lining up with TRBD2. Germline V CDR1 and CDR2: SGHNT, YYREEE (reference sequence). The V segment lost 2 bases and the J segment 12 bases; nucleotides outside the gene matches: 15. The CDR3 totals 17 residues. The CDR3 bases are TGTGCCAGCAGCTTTGGACTAGCGGGGCCCATCGCCGTCGGGCAGTTCTTC. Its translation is CASSFGLAGPIAVGQFF.

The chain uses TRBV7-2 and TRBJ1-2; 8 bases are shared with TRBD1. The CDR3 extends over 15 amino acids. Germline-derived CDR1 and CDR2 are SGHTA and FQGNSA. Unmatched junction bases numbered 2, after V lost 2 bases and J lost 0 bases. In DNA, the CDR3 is TGTGCCAGCAGCTTAAGACAGGGGACTAACTATGGCTACACCTTC. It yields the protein CASSLRQGTNYGYTF.